The sequence of this T cell receptor beta chain was determined in a study of cytomegalovirus exposure and HLA in healthy donors. Findings and caveats of the study: Confirmation was obtained in vitro that a few CMV-associated chains are specific for CMV antigens. Clonal expansion was found to be greater in HLA-associated TCR beta chains than in equally common others in a later analysis. No immune exposure information besides CMV serostatus was available.

Comments on this clone: Antigen: not known.

60 Vbeta and 13 Jbeta primers were used in PCR. Assay used: immunoSEQ multiplex PCR; TCRdb lists only in-frame clones, some missing. This table holds under 150,000 clones, 70% to 80% found once. Germline V gene data show CDR1 as SGHAT and CDR2 as FQNNGV. The V and J ends lost 5 bases and 7 bases, in that order; junction bases with no gene match: 4. CDR3 length: 14 residues. This sequence was found in a female donor in good health and CMV-seronegative. Sequenced input: PBMCs. V and J are TRBV11-2 and TRBJ1-5, with TRBD1 matching 11 bases. Here the CDR3 DNA reads TGTGCCAGCAGCGAGGGGACAGGGGGACAGCCCCAGCATTTT. Amino acid sequence: CASSEGTGGQPQHF.